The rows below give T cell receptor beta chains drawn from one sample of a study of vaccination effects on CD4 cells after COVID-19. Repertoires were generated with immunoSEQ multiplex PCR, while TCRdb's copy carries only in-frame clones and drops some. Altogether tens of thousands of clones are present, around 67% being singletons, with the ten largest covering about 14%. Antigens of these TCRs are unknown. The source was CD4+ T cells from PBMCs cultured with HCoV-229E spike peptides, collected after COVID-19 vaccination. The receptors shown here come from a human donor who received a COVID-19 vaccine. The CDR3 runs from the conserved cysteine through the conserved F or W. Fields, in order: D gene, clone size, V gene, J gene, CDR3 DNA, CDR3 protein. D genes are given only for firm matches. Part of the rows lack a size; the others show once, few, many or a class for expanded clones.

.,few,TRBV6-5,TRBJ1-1,TGTGCCAGCAGTTACCGTAGGAGGGGTACTGAAGCTTTCTTT,CASSYRRRGTEAFF
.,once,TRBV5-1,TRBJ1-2,TGCGCCAGCAGCTTGTCTAGGACATCTGGCTACACCTTC,CASSLSRTSGYTF
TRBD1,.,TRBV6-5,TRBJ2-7,TGTGCCAGCAGTTACTCAGGACAGGGATACGAGCAGTACTTC,CASSYSGQGYEQYF
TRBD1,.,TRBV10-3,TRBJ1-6,TGTGCCACAGGACAGGGACTCAATTCACCCCTCCACTTT,CATGQGLNSPLHF
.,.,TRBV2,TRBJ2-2,TGTGCCAGCAAAATTCTTCCTATAGGGGAGCTGTTTTTT,CASKILPIGELFF
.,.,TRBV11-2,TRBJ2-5,TGTGCCAGCAGCTTAACAGGGGAGACCCAGTACTTC,CASSLTGETQYF
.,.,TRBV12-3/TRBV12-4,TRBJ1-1,TGTGCCAGCAGTCCCGGGGACCCTCCGGCCGCTTTCTTT,CASSPGDPPAAFF
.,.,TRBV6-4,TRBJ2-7,TGTGCCAGCAGTGACTCCAAGGCAGAGGGCGAGCAGTACTTC,CASSDSKAEGEQYF
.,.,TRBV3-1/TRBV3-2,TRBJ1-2,TGTGCCAGCAGCCAACCGTCAGGAGTTACGAGCTATGGCTACACCTTC,CASSQPSGVTSYGYTF
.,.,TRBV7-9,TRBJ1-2,TGTGCCAGCAGCTTAGCGGTGGGGAAGGAGGGCTACACCTTC,CASSLAVGKEGYTF
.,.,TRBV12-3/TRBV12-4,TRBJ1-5,TGTGCCAGCAGTTTACCCGGCAATCAGCCCCAGCATTTT,CASSLPGNQPQHF
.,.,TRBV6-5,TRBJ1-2,TGTGCCAGCCTTTCCCTTGGAGATGGCTACACCTTC,CASLSLGDGYTF
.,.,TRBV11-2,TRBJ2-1,TGTGCCAGCAGCTTACGTTCGGGGTCTTACAATGAGCAGTTCTTC,CASSLRSGSYNEQFF
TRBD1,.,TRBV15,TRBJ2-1,TGTGCCACCAGCAGAGATCGGACAGGGTTTAAGTTCTTC,CATSRDRTGFKFF
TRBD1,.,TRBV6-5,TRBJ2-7,TGTGCCAGCAGGACTTGGACAGGTAGCTCCTACGAGCAGTACTTC,CASRTWTGSSYEQYF
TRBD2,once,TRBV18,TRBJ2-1,TGTGCCAGCTCAAGGGCAGCGGGAGTAATGAATGAGCAGTTCTTC,CASSRAAGVMNEQFF
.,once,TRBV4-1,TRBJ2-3,TGCGCCAGCAGCCAGGGCCTTCTAGCGTACACAGATACGCAGTATTTT,CASSQGLLAYTDTQYF
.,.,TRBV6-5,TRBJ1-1,TGTGCCAGCGAGTCAGGGAGGAACACTGAAGCTTTCTTT,CASESGRNTEAFF
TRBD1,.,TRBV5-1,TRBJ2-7,TGCGCCAGCAGCGCAGGGGGCCTTTTACTAAACGAGCAGTACTTC,CASSAGGLLLNEQYF
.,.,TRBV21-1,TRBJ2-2,TGTGCCAGCAGCAAATTCCCGGACAGCACCGGGGAGCTGTTTTTT,CASSKFPDSTGELFF
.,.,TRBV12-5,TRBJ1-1,TGTGCTAGTGGTTCCGGGACATTTACTGAAGCTTTCTTT,CASGSGTFTEAFF
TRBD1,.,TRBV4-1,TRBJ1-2,TGCGCCAGCAGCCAGCGGGTAGGGGACAGTTTGAACTATGGCTACACCTTC,CASSQRVGDSLNYGYTF
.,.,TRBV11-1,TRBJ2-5,TGTGCCAGCAGCCTGCTAGCCGTCCAAGAGACCCAGTACTTC,CASSLLAVQETQYF
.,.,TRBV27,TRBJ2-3,TGTGCCAGCAGTTTATCCCCCCTCACAGATACGCAGTATTTT,CASSLSPLTDTQYF
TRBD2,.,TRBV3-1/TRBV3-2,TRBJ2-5,TGTGCCAGCAGCCTATTACTACAACCTAGCGGGAGGGGCCAAGAGACCCAGTACTTC,CASSLLLQPSGRGQETQYF
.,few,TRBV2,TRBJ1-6,TGTGCCAGCAGTGAACGAGCCGGCAGGGTCGGTTCACCCCTCCACTTT,CASSERAGRVGSPLHF
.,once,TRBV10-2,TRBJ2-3,TGCGCCAGCAGAGACCCTTCTGATACGCAGTATTTT,CASRDPSDTQYF
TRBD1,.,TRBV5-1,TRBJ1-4,TGCGCCAGCAGCTTCAGACAGGGGAATAAACTGTTTTTT,CASSFRQGNKLFF
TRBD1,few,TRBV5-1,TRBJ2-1,TGCGCCAGCAGCCAAGGGACAGGGGGTAATGAGCAGTTCTTC,CASSQGTGGNEQFF
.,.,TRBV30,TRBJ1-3,TGTGCCTGGGGAAATACTTTCGGAAACACCATATATTTT,CAWGNTFGNTIYF
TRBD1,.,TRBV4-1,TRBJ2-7,TGCGCCAGCAGCCAGTGGACAGGGGAAGAGCAGTACTTC,CASSQWTGEEQYF
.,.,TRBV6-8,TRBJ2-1,TGTGCCAGCAGTAGGGAGAGTAATGAGCAGTTCTTC,CASSRESNEQFF
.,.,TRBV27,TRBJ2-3,TGTGCCAGCAGTTTAAATCCGGCCCGGAGCACAGATACGCAGTATTTT,CASSLNPARSTDTQYF
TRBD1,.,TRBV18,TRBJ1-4,TGTGCCAGCTCACCTGGGGACAGGGGGACTAATGAAAAACTGTTTTTT,CASSPGDRGTNEKLFF
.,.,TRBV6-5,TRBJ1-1,TGTGCCAGCAGTTACTCGGGGGCAAGGGACACTGAAGCTTTCTTT,CASSYSGARDTEAFF
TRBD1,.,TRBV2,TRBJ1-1,TGTGCCAGCAGTGGGGACAGTTCGCAAGCTTTCTTT,CASSGDSSQAFF
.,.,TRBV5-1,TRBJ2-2,TGCGCCAGCAGCATCGACAGTACCGGGGAGCTGTTTTTT,CASSIDSTGELFF
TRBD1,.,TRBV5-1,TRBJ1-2,TGCGCCAGCAGCTTACAGACAGGGAAAATCTATGGCTACACCTTC,CASSLQTGKIYGYTF
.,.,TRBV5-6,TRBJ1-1,TGTGCCAGCAGCTTGGACGTGCTCAGGGGAAAAACTGAAGCTTTCTTT,CASSLDVLRGKTEAFF
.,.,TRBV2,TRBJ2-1,TGTGCCAGCAGTGACCCCCCGTTTGTGGATGAGCAGTTCTTC,CASSDPPFVDEQFF
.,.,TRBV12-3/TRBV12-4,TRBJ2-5,TGTGCCAGCAGTTTTCTCGAGACCCAGTACTTC,CASSFLETQYF